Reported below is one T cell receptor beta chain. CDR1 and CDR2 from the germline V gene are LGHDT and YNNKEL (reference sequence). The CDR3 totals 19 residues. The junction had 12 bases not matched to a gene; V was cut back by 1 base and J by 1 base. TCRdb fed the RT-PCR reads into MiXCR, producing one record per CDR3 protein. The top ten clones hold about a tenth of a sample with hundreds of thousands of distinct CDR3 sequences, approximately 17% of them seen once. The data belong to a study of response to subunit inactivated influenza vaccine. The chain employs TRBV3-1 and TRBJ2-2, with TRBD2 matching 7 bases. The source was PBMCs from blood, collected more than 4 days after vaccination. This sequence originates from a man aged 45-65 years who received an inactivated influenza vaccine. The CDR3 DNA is TGTGCCAGCAGCCAAGTCAGTAGGAGGGCTAGCGGGAACACCGGGGAGCTGTTTTTT. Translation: CASSQVSRRASGNTGELFF.